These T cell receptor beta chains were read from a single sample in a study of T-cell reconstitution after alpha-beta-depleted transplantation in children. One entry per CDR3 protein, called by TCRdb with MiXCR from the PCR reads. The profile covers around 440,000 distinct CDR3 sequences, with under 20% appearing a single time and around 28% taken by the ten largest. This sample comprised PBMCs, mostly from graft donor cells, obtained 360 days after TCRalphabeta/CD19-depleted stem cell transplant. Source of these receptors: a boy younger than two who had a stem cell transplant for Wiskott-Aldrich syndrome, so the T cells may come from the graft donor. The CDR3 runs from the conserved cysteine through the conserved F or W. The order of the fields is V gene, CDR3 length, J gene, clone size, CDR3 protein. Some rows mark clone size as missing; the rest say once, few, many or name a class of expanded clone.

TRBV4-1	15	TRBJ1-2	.	CASSQDPTEIYGYTF
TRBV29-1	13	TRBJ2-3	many	CSVGRQFTDTQYF
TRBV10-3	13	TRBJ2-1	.	CAISESRVSEQFF
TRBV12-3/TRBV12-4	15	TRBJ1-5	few	CASSASGGWNQPQHF
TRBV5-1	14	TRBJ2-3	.	CASSAGGFTDTQYF
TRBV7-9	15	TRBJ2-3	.	CASSLESPYTDTQYF
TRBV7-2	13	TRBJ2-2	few	CASSLNRAGELFF
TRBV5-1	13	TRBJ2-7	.	CASSGGPGPEQYF
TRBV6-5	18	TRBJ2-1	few	CASSYRYRGDRLINEQFF
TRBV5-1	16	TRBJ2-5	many	CASSLVGLAGAETQYF
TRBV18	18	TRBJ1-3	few	CASSPRVWTGASGNTIYF
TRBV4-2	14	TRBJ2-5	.	CASSQVSVDGGQYF
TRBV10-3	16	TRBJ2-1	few	CAISGSSGPSYNEQFF
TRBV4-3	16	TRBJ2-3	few	CASSQEGGPKGDTQYF
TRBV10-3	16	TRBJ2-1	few	CAISEASGSPYNEQFF
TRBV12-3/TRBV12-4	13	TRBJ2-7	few	CASSPVRYDEQYF
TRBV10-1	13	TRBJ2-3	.	CASSESPREVQYF
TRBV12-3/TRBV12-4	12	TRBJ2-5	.	CASRGGRETQYF
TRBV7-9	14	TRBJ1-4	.	CASSPNVLSGELFF
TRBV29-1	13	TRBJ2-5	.	CSVGDSSQETQYF
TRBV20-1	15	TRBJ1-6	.	CSAIRSGSYNSPLHF
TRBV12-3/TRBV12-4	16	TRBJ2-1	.	CASSPSAGGLYNEQFF
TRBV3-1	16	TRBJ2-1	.	CASSQVPGQGRNEQFF
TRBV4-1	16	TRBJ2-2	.	CASSPGWRGAYGELFF
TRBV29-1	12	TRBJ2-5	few	CSVYRGEETQYF
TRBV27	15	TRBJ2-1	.	CASSLTTSGKREQFF
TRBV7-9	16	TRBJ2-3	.	CASSLRDRGGPDTQYF
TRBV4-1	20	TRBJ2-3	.	CASSPVVRGAPPGLTDTQYF
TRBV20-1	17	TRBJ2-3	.	CSALALGQGASTDTQYF
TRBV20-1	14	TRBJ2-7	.	CSAKQTGRPYEQYF
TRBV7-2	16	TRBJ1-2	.	CASSWDNWKPNYGYTF
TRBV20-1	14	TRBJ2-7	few	CSASADWRSYEQYF
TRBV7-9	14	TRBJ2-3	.	CASSRRDSTDTQYF
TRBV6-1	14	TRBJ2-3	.	CASRTSGGANTQYF
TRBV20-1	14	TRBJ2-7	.	CSARVSSKGSEQYF
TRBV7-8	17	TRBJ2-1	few	CASSSSTSGGPRNEQFF
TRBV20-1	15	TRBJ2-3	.	CSARVTLAATDTQYF
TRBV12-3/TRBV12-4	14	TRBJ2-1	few	CASSALAGGHEQFF
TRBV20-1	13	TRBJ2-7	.	CSLSRDRSYEQYF
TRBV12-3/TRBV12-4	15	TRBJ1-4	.	CASSFRQGVNEKLFF
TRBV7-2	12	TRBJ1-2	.	CASSFEGYGYTF
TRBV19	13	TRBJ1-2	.	CASGQGPNYGYTF
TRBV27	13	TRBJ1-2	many	CASSTTGNYGYTF
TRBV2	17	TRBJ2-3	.	CASDPFWRDSSTDTQYF
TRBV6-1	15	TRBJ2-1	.	CASSAEGIPHNEQFF
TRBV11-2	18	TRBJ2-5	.	CASSRVRLAGGVGETQYF
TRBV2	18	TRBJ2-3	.	CASSLGTSGGAEADTQYF
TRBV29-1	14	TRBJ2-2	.	CSVLRTGGDGELFF
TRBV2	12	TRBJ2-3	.	CASSEGVALKYF
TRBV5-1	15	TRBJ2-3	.	CASKLTGMRTDTQYF
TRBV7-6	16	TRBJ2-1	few	CASSLDTSGVYNEQFF
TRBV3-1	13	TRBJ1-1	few	CASSQEPGTEAFF
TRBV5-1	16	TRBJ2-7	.	CASSPPTGTGAYEQYF
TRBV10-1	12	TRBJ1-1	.	CASSEMNTEAFF
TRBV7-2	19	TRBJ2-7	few	CASSLARRSAVGFSYEQYF
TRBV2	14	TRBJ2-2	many	CASKQGANTGELFF